This T cell receptor (beta chain) derives from a study of identifying expanded T cells in peripheral blood. Profiling relied on immunoSEQ multiplex PCR, and the TCRdb table lists in-frame clones only, not all of them. The sample consists of about 100,000 clones, roughly 88% of them appearing once. This CDR3 comprises 13 residues. From germline, CDR1 is SGHTA and CDR2 FQGNSA. Unmatched junction bases numbered 9, after V lost 4 bases and J lost 15 bases. The chain links TRBV7-2 to TRBJ2-1; 10 nucleotides align to TRBD2. The sequenced sample was blood. The receptor comes from a person aged 18 to 69 in good health. The CDR3 spells CASSSPPGLATFF. CDR3 bases: TGTGCCAGCAGCTCACCCCCGGGACTAGCGACGTTCTTC. The whole variable domain, remainder taken from reference TRBV7-2 and TRBJ2-1, is GAGVSQSPSNKVTEKGKDVELRCDPISGHTALYWYRQSLGQGLEFLIYFQGNSAPDKSGLPSDRFSAERTGGSVSTLTIQRTQQEDSAVYLCASSSPPGLATFFGPGTRLTVL.